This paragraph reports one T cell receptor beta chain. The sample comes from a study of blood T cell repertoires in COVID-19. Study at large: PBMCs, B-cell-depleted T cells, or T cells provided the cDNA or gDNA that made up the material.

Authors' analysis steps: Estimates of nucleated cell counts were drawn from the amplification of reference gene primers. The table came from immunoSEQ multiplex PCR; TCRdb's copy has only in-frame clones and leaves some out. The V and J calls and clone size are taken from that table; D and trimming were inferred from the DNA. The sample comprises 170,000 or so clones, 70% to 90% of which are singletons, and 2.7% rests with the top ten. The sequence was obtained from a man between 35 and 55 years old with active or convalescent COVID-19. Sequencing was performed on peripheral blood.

The CDR3 bases are TGCGCCAGCAGCTTCGGGATAGGAGGAGAGACCCAGTACTTC. It yields the protein CASSFGIGGETQYF. This rearrangement joins TRBV5-1 to TRBJ2-5; maybe TRBD2 (5 bases). The CDR3 consists of 14 residues. CDR1 and CDR2 (germline): SGHRS, YFSETQ. The V and J ends lost 2 bases and 4 bases respectively, with 12 bases between them. Together with reference TRBV5-1 and TRBJ2-5, the CDR3 gives the full variable domain: KAGVTQTPRYLIKTRGQQVTLSCSPISGHRSVSWYQQTPGQGLQFLFEYFSETQRNKGNFPGRFSGRQFSNSRSEMNVSTLELGDSALYLCASSFGIGGETQYFGPGTRLLVL.